The source of this T cell receptor beta chain is a study of technical replicates of blood from several donors. Assay used: immunoSEQ multiplex PCR; TCRdb lists only in-frame clones, some missing. Of 60,000 to 75,000 clones in the sample, approximately 90% were seen once. V lost 3 bases and J 1 base, leaving 15 bases between the germline ends. The CDR3 has 16 amino acids. Looked up from germline, CDR1 is SGHAT and CDR2 is FQDESV (reference sequence). The sequence was collected from a human donor in good health. Some clones in this sample may be carry-over from other donors' samples. Material for sequencing was PBMCs. The J gene is TRBJ2-5, the V gene TRBV11-1, with a possible D match to TRBD2 (5 bases). The CDR3 spells CASSFGGGQAQETQYF. For the CDR3, the DNA is TGTGCCAGCAGCTTTGGCGGCGGGCAGGCCCAAGAGACCCAGTACTTC.